The source of this T cell receptor (beta chain) is a study of blood T cell repertoires in COVID-19. Study context: The United States, Italy and Spain supplied acute and convalescent COVID-19 samples.

Original data processing: Estimates of nucleated cell counts were drawn from the amplification of reference gene primers. This table comes from immunoSEQ multiplex PCR, and its TCRdb copy is limited to in-frame clones, with some not included. The V and J calls and clone size are taken from that table; D and trimming were inferred from the DNA. The data contain about 170,000 clones, approximately 84% of them seen just once; the ten biggest clones take up 6% to 9%. V was pared by 3 bases and J by 2 bases, with 14 bases between. Germline V lookup: CDR1 KGHSH, CDR2 LQKENI. This CDR3 region has 15 residues.

The specimen was peripheral blood. The source of this sequence is a middle-aged man who had recovered from COVID-19. This chain joins TRBV18 and TRBJ2-7; maybe TRBD1 (6 bases). As DNA, the CDR3 is TGTGCCAGCTCACCCACTTGGACAGCCGCCTACGAGCAGTACTTC. Its translation: CASSPTWTAAYEQYF.